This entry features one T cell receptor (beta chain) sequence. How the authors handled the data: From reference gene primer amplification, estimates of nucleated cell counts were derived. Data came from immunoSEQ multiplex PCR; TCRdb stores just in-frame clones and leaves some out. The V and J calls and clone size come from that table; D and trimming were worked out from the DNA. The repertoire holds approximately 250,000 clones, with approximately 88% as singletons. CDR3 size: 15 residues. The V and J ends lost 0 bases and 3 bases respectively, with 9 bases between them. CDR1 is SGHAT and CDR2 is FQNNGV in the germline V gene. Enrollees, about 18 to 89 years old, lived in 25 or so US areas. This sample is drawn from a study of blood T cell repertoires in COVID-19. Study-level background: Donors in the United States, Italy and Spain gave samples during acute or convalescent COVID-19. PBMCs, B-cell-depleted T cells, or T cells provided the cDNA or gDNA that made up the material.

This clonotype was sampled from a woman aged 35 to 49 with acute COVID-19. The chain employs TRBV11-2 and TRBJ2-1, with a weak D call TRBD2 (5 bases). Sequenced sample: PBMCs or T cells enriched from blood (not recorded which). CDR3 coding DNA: TGTGCCAGCAGCTTAGACGGGATGCACTACAATGAGCAGTTCTTC. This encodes CASSLDGMHYNEQFF.